Listed here is a single TCR beta chain. The antigen is not known. The data originate from a study of T cells in Graves' hyperthyroidism and ophthalmopathy. Overall study context: Once the initial diagnosis was made, peripheral blood was obtained before any treatment. Overall study results and limits: Blood also held most thyroid clonotypes expanded beyond 0.001.

The diagnostic basis comprised clinical symptoms, serum thyroxine and TRAb, thyroid ultrasound and orbital computed tomography. CDR3 size: 11 residues. Germline V gene data show CDR1 as KGHSH and CDR2 as LQKENI. V dropped 2 bases and J dropped 7 bases, with 5 bases sitting between them. Authors of the study amplified TCR beta CDR3 regions from RNA transcripts. Researchers ran a first-round RT-PCR on the TCR CDR3 using the HTBI primer set. TCRdb ran MiXCR on the multiplex PCR reads and lists one entry per CDR3 protein. The sample gives roughly 840,000 distinct CDR3 sequences, around 38% of which show up once; approximately 10% is in the top ten.

This sequence originates from a man younger than 35 with Graves' hyperthyroidism. This chain links TRBV18 with TRBJ1-2, with D hard to call. Material: blood. The DNA for the CDR3 is TGTGCCAGCTCACCAGGGTCTGGCTACACCTTC. Its translation: CASSPGSGYTF. Full variable domain (rest looked up from reference TRBV18 and TRBJ1-2): NAGVMQNPRHLVRRRGQEARLRCSPMKGHSHVYWYRQLPEEGLKFMVYLQKENIIDESGMPKERFSAEFPKEGPSILRIQQVVRGDSAAYFCASSPGSGYTFGSGTRLTVV.